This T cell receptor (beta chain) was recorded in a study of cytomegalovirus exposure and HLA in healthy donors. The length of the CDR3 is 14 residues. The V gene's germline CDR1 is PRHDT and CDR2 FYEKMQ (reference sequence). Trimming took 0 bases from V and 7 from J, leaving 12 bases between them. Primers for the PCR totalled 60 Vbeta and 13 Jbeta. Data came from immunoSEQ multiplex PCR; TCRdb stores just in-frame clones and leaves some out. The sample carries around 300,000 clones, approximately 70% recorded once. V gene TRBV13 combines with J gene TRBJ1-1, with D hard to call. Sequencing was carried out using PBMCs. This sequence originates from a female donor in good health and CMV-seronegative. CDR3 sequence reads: CASSLGGSGNEAFF. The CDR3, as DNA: TGTGCCAGCAGCTTAGGTGGGAGTGGGAATGAAGCTTTCTTT.